The 20 T cell receptor beta chains given below trace back to one sample, sequenced in a study of cytotoxic CD8 clonotypes in ibrutinib-treated CLL. Profiling relied on immunoSEQ multiplex PCR, and the TCRdb table lists in-frame clones only, not all of them. Among some 130,000 clones, approximately 83% were seen once, and the ten largest hold around 2%. Sample: PBMCs, taken after 24 months of ibrutinib treatment. The receptors come from a human donor with chronic lymphocytic leukemia.

The count of this clone is one. The chain couples TRBV27 to TRBJ2-5, with D tentatively TRBD2 (7 bases). There are 15 residues in the CDR3. Germline V lookup: CDR1 MNHEY, CDR2 SMNVEV (reference sequence). V was cut by 6 bases and J by 1 base, with 15 bases left in between. CDR3 sequence (DNA): TGTGCCAGCAGCCTCGAGGGGGGGGCCCAAGAGACCCAGTACTTC. It specifies CASSLEGGAQETQYF.

The chain is built from TRBV28 and TRBJ1-2, with D perhaps matching TRBD1 (6 bases). Germline V gives CDR1 MDHEN, CDR2 SYDVKM. The CDR3 consists of 15 residues. Trimming took off 2 bases at V and 4 bases at J, with 14 bases between the two ends. The CDR3 nucleotides read TGTGCCAGCAGTTTAAAAACAGGGATCGGCTATGGCTACACCTTC. Residues: CASSLKTGIGYGYTF.

The V gene is TRBV4-3, the J gene TRBJ2-2, with a possible D match to TRBD2 (6 bases). The CDR3 runs to 16 residues. Deletions cut 6 bases from V and 8 bases from J, with 22 bases between. From germline, CDR1 is LGHNA and CDR2 YSLEER. CDR3 DNA: TGCGCCAGCAGTCCGATCGGGACTCCCCCCTTTGGGGAGCTGTTTTTT. Protein product: CASSPIGTPPFGELFF.

The chain employs TRBV28 and TRBJ1-5; no clear D gene. Germline CDR1 and CDR2: MDHEN and SYDVKM. The CDR3 is 13 amino acids. The germline V and J ends were trimmed by 7 bases and 4 bases, with 11 bases remaining between them. The DNA for the CDR3 is TGTGCCAGCATGGAGGGTATTAATCAGCCCCAGCATTTT. It encodes CASMEGINQPQHF. The whole variable domain, filled in from reference TRBV28 and TRBJ1-5, reads DVKVTQSSRYLVKRTGEKVFLECVQDMDHENMFWYRQDPGLGLRLIYFSYDVKMKEKGDIPEGYSVSREKKERFSLILESASTNQTSMYLCASMEGINQPQHFGDGTRLSIL.

The chain uses TRBV4-2 and TRBJ1-2; 7 bases map to TRBD1. The CDR3 runs 13 residues. V lost 4 bases, J lost 5 bases, and 4 bases stayed unmatched. Germline CDR1 is LGHNA and CDR2 is YNFKEQ. CDR3 sequence reads: CASSLGTEYGYTF. The CDR3 DNA follows: TGTGCCAGCAGCCTGGGGACAGAATATGGCTACACCTTC.

V usage is TRBV27 and J usage is TRBJ2-7; a possible D gene is TRBD1 (5 bases). Germline V lookup: CDR1 MNHEY, CDR2 SMNVEV (reference sequence). Trimming stripped 3 bases from V and 0 bases from J, with 21 bases between. CDR3 size: 18 residues. CDR3 in amino acids: CASSFSGPGWGVSYEQYF. CDR3 sequence (DNA): TGTGCCAGCAGTTTTAGTGGACCTGGATGGGGCGTCTCCTACGAGCAGTACTTC.

As for this clone: Additional DNA sequences in this sample encode the identical CDR3. The chain uses TRBV29-1 and TRBJ1-1; tentative D call: TRBD1 (5 bases). The CDR3 totals 13 residues. Germline assignment: CDR1 SQVTM and CDR2 ANQGSEA. The V and J ends lost 6 bases and 0 bases respectively, with 11 bases between them. Written as DNA, the CDR3 is TGCAGCGTCACCGGACACCTGAACACTGAAGCTTTCTTT. Encoded protein: CSVTGHLNTEAFF.

The chain employs TRBV10-3 and TRBJ2-3; 8 bases line up with TRBD1. V was clipped by 6 bases and J by 8 bases; unmatched bases: 13. This CDR3 is built from 15 residues. CDR1 and CDR2 (germline): ENHRY, SYGVKD. CDR3 in amino acids: CAISSDRVKVGTQYF. The CDR3 DNA sequence: TGTGCCATCAGCTCGGACAGGGTCAAAGTCGGTACGCAGTATTTT.

The chain employs TRBV28 and TRBJ2-7, with D perhaps TRBD1 or TRBD2 (5 bases each). In germline, CDR1 is MDHEN, CDR2 SYDVKM. The CDR3 runs 12 residues. Trimming shortened V by 9 bases and J by 6 bases, and 15 bases separated the two germline ends. CDR3 in DNA: TGTGCCAGTGCCCGGGGCAGAGGCGAGCAGTACTTC. It is translated as CASARGRGEQYF.

The rearrangement joins TRBV29-1 to TRBJ2-7; TRBD2 is a possible D gene (6 bases). The V end lost 7 bases, the J end lost 0 bases, and 13 bases lay between the germline ends. The length of the CDR3 is 13 residues. Germline V gives CDR1 SQVTM, CDR2 ANQGSEA. CDR3 sequence (DNA): TGCAGCGGCCTGGGACTGAACTCCTACGAGCAGTACTTC. Protein product: CSGLGLNSYEQYF.

The V and J genes are TRBV29-1 and TRBJ1-2; D is uncertain. The germline V gene encodes CDR1 SQVTM and CDR2 ANQGSEA. This CDR3 contains 12 residues. Trimming removed 6 bases at V and 4 bases at J, with 12 bases between. The CDR3 loop is CSVLSDAYGYTF. For the CDR3, the DNA is TGCAGCGTCCTGTCGGACGCCTATGGCTACACCTTC.

The genes are TRBV7-2 and TRBJ2-1, with D perhaps matching TRBD2 (5 bases). CDR1 is SGHTA and CDR2 is FQGNSA in the germline V gene. The CDR3 has 16 residues. Trimming removed 0 bases from V and 2 bases from J, with 11 bases in between. CDR3 DNA sequence: TGTGCCAGCAGCTTAGCGGGGTCCGGGACCTACAATGAGCAGTTCTTC. Its protein product is CASSLAGSGTYNEQFF.

This clone appeared once. This chain's CDR3 is CASSYGESEAFF. The CDR3 coding sequence is TGTGCCAGCAGTTATGGGGAGAGTGAAGCTTTCTTT. The rearrangement uses TRBV6-5 and TRBJ1-1, with D unclear. Germline CDR1 MNHEY, CDR2 SVGAGI. This CDR3 is 12 amino acids long. Trimming pared 3 bases from V and 7 bases from J, leaving 9 bases between.

The chain uses TRBV27 and TRBJ1-1, with a weak D call TRBD1 (6 bases). Trimming cost V 7 bases and J 2 bases, with 17 bases left between them. Germline V gives CDR1 MNHEY, CDR2 SMNVEV (reference sequence). There are 15 residues in the CDR3. The CDR3: CASNPGGAFNTEAFF. The CDR3 DNA is TGTGCCAGCAACCCGGGGGGGGCGTTCAACACTGAAGCTTTCTTT.

The rearrangement links TRBV27 to TRBJ2-7, with 11 positions matching TRBD2. V lost 6 bases and J lost 1; bases outside the gene matches: 2. This CDR3 contains 14 residues. Germline CDR1 is MNHEY and CDR2 is SMNVEV (reference sequence). The CDR3 sequence: CASSGTSGSYEQYF. CDR3 sequence (DNA): TGTGCCAGCAGCGGGACTAGCGGTTCCTACGAGCAGTACTTC.

The J gene is TRBJ2-3, the V gene TRBV9; D remains ambiguous. The CDR3 has 11 residues. CDR1 and CDR2 from the germline V gene are SGDLS and YYNGEE. With 4 bases removed from V and 5 bases from J, the gap between germline ends came to 5 bases. The CDR3 loop is CASSFGDTQYF. In nucleotides, the CDR3 is TGTGCCAGCAGCTTCGGAGATACGCAGTATTTT.

The chain has TRBV5-1 and TRBJ2-5, with D uncertain. The CDR3 is made up of 15 amino acids. V was pared by 4 bases and J by 2 bases, with 15 bases between. The germline V gene encodes CDR1 SGHRS and CDR2 YFSETQ. CDR3 in DNA: TGCGCCAGCAGCGTGGGCCTGGTAGGGCAAGAGACCCAGTACTTC. It codes for CASSVGLVGQETQYF.

The J gene is TRBJ2-1, the V gene TRBV5-4; D uncertain. The V gene lost 4 bases and the J gene lost 6 bases, with 14 bases spanning the gap. Looked up from germline, CDR1 is SGHNT and CDR2 is YYREEE (reference sequence). The CDR3 contains 14 residues. CDR3 in DNA: TGTGCCAGCAGCCCCGATAAGGGTCCCAATGAGCAGTTCTTC. It specifies CASSPDKGPNEQFF.

This chain connects TRBV5-1 to TRBJ2-2; the D is unclear. Germline V gene lookup returns CDR1 SGHRS and CDR2 YFSETQ. V shed 0 bases and J shed 8 bases, with 11 bases lying between them. There are 14 residues in the CDR3. CDR3 sequence reads: CASSLARSRGELFF. In DNA, the CDR3 is TGCGCCAGCAGCTTGGCTAGGTCTCGAGGGGAGCTGTTTTTT.

The chain recombines TRBV7-6 with TRBJ2-1; possible D gene TRBD1, 6 bases. V was trimmed by 5 bases and J by 2 bases, leaving 13 bases between them. The CDR3 sequence is 15 residues long. In germline, CDR1 is SGHVS, CDR2 FNYEAQ. The CDR3 sequence is CASSRVRTAYNEQFF. CDR3 coding DNA: TGTGCCAGCAGCCGAGTCAGGACAGCCTACAATGAGCAGTTCTTC.